Below, 17 T cell receptor beta chains from the same sample are listed, as sequenced in a study of T-cell reconstitution after alpha-beta-depleted transplantation in children. The library targeted TCRbeta and was prepared with unique molecular identifiers. MiXCR, applied by TCRdb to the PCR reads, yields one record per CDR3 protein. This sample carries 120,000 to 150,000 distinct CDR3 sequences, around 10% of them seen once, and the ten largest clones take about a sixth. The sample was PBMCs, mostly from graft donor cells, taken 180 days after TCRalphabeta/CD19-depleted stem cell transplant. These receptor sequences come from a female patient between 2 and 15 years old who had a stem cell transplant for congenital amegakaryocytic thrombocytopenia, so the T cells may come from the graft donor.

This clonotype has a count of ten or more. The chain is built from TRBV7-2 and TRBJ1-1; no firm D call. Between the trimmed V and J ends, which lost 3 bases and 0 bases, there was a span of 8 bases. The length of the CDR3 is 14 residues. Per germline, CDR1 SGHTA and CDR2 FQGNSA. For the CDR3, the DNA is TGTGCCAGCAGCTTGTCGACACTGAACACTGAAGCTTTCTTT. Protein: CASSLSTLNTEAFF.

CDR3 sequence: CATSEPGTHTIYF. CDR3 DNA sequence: TGTGCCACCAGTGAGCCGGGGACACACACCATATATTTT. J is TRBJ1-3 and V is TRBV24-1; maybe TRBD1 (6 bases). V dropped 4 bases and J dropped 8 bases, with 11 bases sitting between them. Germline V CDR1 and CDR2: KGHDR, SFDVKD. This CDR3 comprises 13 residues.

The J gene is TRBJ1-1, the V gene TRBV6-2 or TRBV6-3, with D unclear. The CDR3 sequence is 16 residues long. Trimming shortened V by 2 bases and J by 0 bases, and 13 bases separated the two germline ends. The V gene's germline CDR1 is MNHEY and CDR2 SVGEGT. CDR3 residues: CASSYSLKRMNTEAFF. The CDR3 DNA follows: TGTGCCAGCAGTTACAGCCTTAAGCGGATGAACACTGAAGCTTTCTTT.

J is TRBJ2-3 and V is TRBV25-1; the D is unclear. The CDR3 consists of 11 residues. CDR1 and CDR2 from the germline V gene are MGHDK and SYGVNS. Trimming took 6 bases from V and 1 from J, leaving 2 bases between them. CDR3 sequence: CASRGTDTQYF. The CDR3 coding sequence is TGTGCCAGCAGAGGCACAGATACGCAGTATTTT.

The V gene is TRBV20-1, the J gene TRBJ2-3, with 11 positions matching TRBD2. The CDR3 is 18 amino acids. Germline lookup yields CDR1 DFQATT and CDR2 SNEGSKA (reference sequence). The ends lost 5 bases at V and 5 bases at J; junction bases unmatched: 18. The DNA for the CDR3 is TGCAGTGCTGGAGGAGGGCTAGCGGGGGGCACTAAAGGAGATACGCAGTATTTT. Translated: CSAGGGLAGGTKGDTQYF.

This clonotype was recorded many times. CDR3 in DNA: TGTGCCAGCAGCTACGGGACTAGCGGGAGGGAGACAGATACGCAGTATTTT. It specifies CASSYGTSGRETDTQYF. The chain recombines TRBV7-2 with TRBJ2-3, with 16 bases lining up with TRBD2. The V gene's germline CDR1 is SGHTA and CDR2 FQGNSA. The length of the CDR3 is 17 residues. V trimming: 4 bases; J trimming: 3 bases; junction bases outside the gene matches: 4.

This clonotype was counted a few times. The rearrangement uses TRBV28 and TRBJ1-2, with D hard to call. Germline assignment: CDR1 MDHEN and CDR2 SYDVKM. The CDR3 sequence is 11 residues long. V dropped 1 base and J dropped 3 bases, with 0 bases sitting between them. CDR3 in amino acids: CASSLYYGYTF. CDR3 sequence (DNA): TGTGCCAGCAGTTTATACTATGGCTACACCTTC.

This clonotype appeared many times. The CDR3 here is CASSLSSQVHYSNQPQHF. DNA of the CDR3: TGTGCCAGCAGTTTATCGTCTCAAGTCCATTATAGCAATCAGCCCCAGCATTTT. The V call is TRBV12-3 or TRBV12-4, the J call TRBJ1-5, with no clear D. The CDR3 has 18 amino acids. Trimming removed 2 bases from V and 0 bases from J, with 17 bases in between.

There are many counts of this clonotype. V gene TRBV7-3 combines with J gene TRBJ2-3; 7 nucleotides agree with TRBD2. There are 17 residues in the CDR3. Looked up from germline, CDR1 is SGHTA and CDR2 is FQGTGA. V lost 5 bases, J lost 5 bases, and 16 bases stayed unmatched. Here the CDR3 DNA reads TGTGCCAGCAGCAATAACGCCGCGGGAGTCCTCAAAGATACGCAGTATTTT. Its protein is CASSNNAAGVLKDTQYF.

This sequence joins TRBV6-1 and TRBJ2-1; perhaps TRBD1 as D (5 bases). The V and J ends lost 2 bases and 8 bases respectively, with 16 bases between them. The CDR3 has 15 residues. The V gene's germline CDR1 is MNHNS and CDR2 SASEGT. The CDR3 reads CASSETGLGLDEQFF. CDR3 bases: TGTGCCAGCAGTGAAACAGGCCTGGGGTTAGATGAGCAGTTCTTC.

In this sample, this clonotype turned up a few times. The V and J genes are TRBV20-1 and TRBJ1-6; no reliable D call. Deletions cut 0 bases from V and 10 bases from J, with 13 bases between. Germline CDR1 DFQATT, CDR2 SNEGSKA (reference sequence). This CDR3 spans 14 amino acids. The CDR3 reads CSAREWPINSPLHF. The DNA of the CDR3 is TGCAGTGCTAGAGAGTGGCCGATAAACTCACCCCTCCACTTT.

This clonotype was counted a few times. The chain combines TRBV20-1 with TRBJ2-3; possibly TRBD2 for D (5 bases). CDR3 size: 15 residues. Germline V gene lookup returns CDR1 DFQATT and CDR2 SNEGSKA (reference sequence). V was pared by 3 bases and J by 0 bases, with 13 bases between. The CDR3 coding sequence is TGCAGTGCTAGGGATGAGGGCCCCAGCACAGATACGCAGTATTTT. Its translation: CSARDEGPSTDTQYF.

This clonotype turned up a few times. The V call is TRBV5-1, the J call TRBJ1-3; no definite D call. This CDR3 is built from 15 residues. Trimming removed 3 bases from V and 0 bases from J, with 10 bases in between. CDR1 is SGHRS, CDR2 YFSETQ, per germline. CDR3 in DNA: TGCGCCAGCAGCTCAAACAGTCACTCTGGAAACACCATATATTTT. Translating gives CASSSNSHSGNTIYF.

The rearrangement joins TRBV20-1 to TRBJ2-3; TRBD1 aligns across 7 bases. There are 15 residues in the CDR3. Germline V gives CDR1 DFQATT, CDR2 SNEGSKA (reference sequence). After removal of 4 bases from V and 2 bases from J, the junction contained 9 bases not matched to a gene. The DNA for the CDR3 is TGCAGTGCTATAGAGGGGGCGTGGGACACAGATACGCAGTATTTT. It specifies CSAIEGAWDTDTQYF.

This clonotype was seen repeatedly, ten times or more. The chain couples TRBV12-3 or TRBV12-4 to TRBJ1-4, with 8 bases fitting TRBD1. Trimming took 2 bases from V and 7 from J; bases not matched to a gene: 6. The CDR3 has 15 residues. CDR3 in DNA: TGTGCCAGCAGTTTATTCTTGGGACAGGCTGAAAAACTGTTTTTT. The encoded protein is CASSLFLGQAEKLFF.

The sample holds many counts of this clonotype. The chain's CDR3 is CSARDQGEKNTEAFF. DNA of the CDR3: TGCAGTGCTAGAGATCAAGGGGAAAAGAACACTGAAGCTTTCTTT. The chain couples TRBV20-1 to TRBJ1-1; weak D call: TRBD1 (5 bases). Germline V gives CDR1 DFQATT, CDR2 SNEGSKA (reference sequence). V was shortened by 0 bases and J by 1 base, with 12 bases between the two germline ends. The CDR3 totals 15 residues.

V and J are TRBV28 and TRBJ1-4; TRBD1 agrees at 7 bases. The CDR3 consists of 15 residues. The germline gives CDR1 MDHEN, CDR2 SYDVKM. J lost 1 base, V lost 5 bases, and 4 bases had no gene match. The CDR3 is CASSSRDRTNEKLFF. As DNA, the CDR3 is TGTGCCAGCAGTAGCCGGGACAGAACTAATGAAAAACTGTTTTTT.